This TCR beta chain was retrieved from a study of monozygotic twins with inflammatory bowel disease (dated by TCRdb to between 2018 and 2021). Background on the whole study: The complete study included roughly 30 monozygotic twin pairs: 19 IBD-discordant Danish pairs and nine German pairs, of which four were IBD-concordant and five were IBD-discordant. Within discordant pairs, disease-associated traits were sought mainly by comparing IBD patients with their genetically identical healthy co-twins. Each individual had, on average, about 151 000 unique TCRalpha sequences and 181 000 unique TCRbeta sequences available for analysis.

Comment on this clonotype: Its target antigen remains unknown.

Library generation was performed with 5' RACE. The input for every TCR library was approximately 3,500 ng of total RNA. For each sample, cDNA was synthesized in eight separate reactions using SMARTScribe reverse transcriptase. Unique molecular identifiers containing a 6-nucleotide sample barcode were introduced through template switching during cDNA synthesis. Amplification of TCRalpha and TCRbeta cDNA involved two nested PCRs of around 16 and 10 cycles, and each PCR was followed by bead purification. Before amplification, the cDNA was treated with uracil DNA-glycosylase and purified using the QIAquick PCR purification kit. The second PCR added Illumina TruSeq-compatible adapters along with sample-specific barcodes. TapeStation and Qubit were used to check library quality and concentration, and 4.5 to 5 ng of each library was pooled. Sequencing of pooled libraries was carried out on an Illumina HiSeq2500 single-index Rapid Run using 2 x 100 bp reads and custom sequencing primers. The published analysis was carried out like this. MiGEC version 1.2.6 was used for UMI-based consensus assembly to correct PCR and sequencing errors. MiXCR version 2.1.1 was used for V(D)J alignment, clonotype assembly and CDR3 extraction. Gene usage, clonotype sharing and MAIT/NKT TCR abundance were normalised by analysing the top 1000, 10 000 and 20 000 clonotypes per sample. Diversity was computed as the inverse Simpson index with the vegan R package after downsampling to 27 000 UMIs. Statistical testing used paired Mann-Whitney U tests on the discordant twin pairs and applied Benjamini-Hochberg correction for multiple testing. TCRdb reprocessed the reads and assigns one entry to each CDR3 protein sequence, leaving out DNA. The V and J calls reflect TCRdb's pipeline rather than the authors' work. The sample table includes approximately 160,000 distinct CDR3 sequences. Clones ranked in the top ten supply approximately 2.5% of the sample.

General conclusions and limits of the study: A decrease in TCRbeta repertoire diversity, as measured by inverse Simpson index, was observed in IBD patients compared with their healthy co-twins. Distinction between different T cell subtypes could not be achieved in the analysis. No difference in repertoire similarity was observed between concordant and discordant twins, possibly owing to limited statistical power. Because patients received different immunosuppressive treatments, the repertoires may have picked up extra background noise and variability between individuals. IBD patients shared fewer clonotypes with other individuals than healthy twins did, most markedly in patients showing signs of disease activity. No single strong signal or clonotype linked to IBD turned up in the results, so the idea that one exists was not supported.

The germline V gene provides CDR1 KGHDR and CDR2 SFDVKD. The CDR3 starts with the cysteine, ends with the phenylalanine, and has 15 residues. DNA is not on record. From each donor, a roughly 2.7 ml peripheral blood sample was collected into PAXgene tubes and kept at -80 degrees C. Without T cell sorting, total RNA was isolated from whole blood using the PAXgene blood miRNA kit on an automated QIAcube. Peripheral blood from monozygotic twin pairs who were concordant or discordant for inflammatory bowel disease underwent deep TCRalpha and TCRbeta repertoire profiling using unique molecular barcoding. Smoking habits were recorded for all twin pairs, and individuals were classified as current, former or never smokers.

This TCR was recovered from a human donor with ulcerative colitis or Crohn's disease, or a healthy co-twin of an affected twin (not recorded which). Sequenced material: blood. This chain is built from TRBV24-1 and TRBJ2-2; the D call from TCRdb, TRBD1, cannot be confirmed without DNA. CDR3 loop: CATSDPGQGIGELFF.